Listed below are T cell receptor beta chains from one sample, sequenced in a study of cytomegalovirus exposure and HLA in healthy donors. The repertoire was sequenced with immunoSEQ multiplex PCR; TCRdb's copy has only in-frame clones and lacks some. Of about 160,000 clones in the sample, 70% to 85% were seen once. Sequencing was carried out using PBMCs. Receptor source: a man aged 35-49 years in good health and CMV-seronegative. Each CDR3 is given with its conserved first and last residue. A D gene is named only where the DNA matches it firmly. Size tells how often a clone was seen (once, few, many) or the class of an expanded clone, and some rows leave it out.

D,length,J,V,size,CDR3,DNA
TRBD1,17,TRBJ1-6,TRBV5-8,NA,CASSFGTGGVRNSPLHF,TGTGCCAGCAGCTTCGGGACAGGGGGCGTTAGGAATTCACCCCTCCACTTT
NA,16,TRBJ2-2,TRBV6-5,NA,CASSYMGGQRFGELFF,TGTGCCAGCAGTTACATGGGGGGGCAAAGGTTCGGGGAGCTGTTTTTT
NA,11,TRBJ1-3,TRBV10-3,once,CAISDGITIYF,TGTGCCATCAGTGACGGGATCACCATATATTTT
TRBD1,17,TRBJ2-7,TRBV5-4,NA,CASSFTQGARSSYEQYF,TGTGCCAGCAGCTTCACCCAGGGGGCCCGAAGCTCCTACGAGCAGTACTTC
NA,13,TRBJ1-2,TRBV7-2,NA,CASSLQGSRGYTF,TGTGCCAGCAGCTTGCAGGGCTCTAGGGGCTACACCTTC
TRBD2,17,TRBJ2-1,TRBV2,NA,CATPRLAGGSSYNEQFF,TGTGCCACGCCGAGACTAGCGGGGGGAAGCTCCTACAATGAGCAGTTCTTC
TRBD2,12,TRBJ2-7,TRBV29-1,NA,CSVEGGAYEQYF,TGCAGCGTTGAGGGAGGGGCCTACGAGCAGTACTTC
TRBD2,17,TRBJ2-3,TRBV30,NA,CAWSVGRAGGRVDTQYF,TGTGCCTGGAGTGTAGGGCGGGCGGGGGGGCGTGTAGATACGCAGTATTTT
TRBD1,16,TRBJ1-3,TRBV9,few,CASTRGGQDSGNTIYF,TGTGCCAGCACTAGGGGGGGACAGGATTCTGGAAACACCATATATTTT
TRBD2,14,TRBJ2-1,TRBV29-1,NA,CSVSRLAGGNEQFF,TGCAGCGTCTCCAGACTAGCGGGGGGGAATGAGCAGTTCTTC
NA,15,TRBJ1-6,TRBV6-1,NA,CASSVSGADNSPLHF,TGTGCCAGCAGTGTCTCAGGGGCCGATAATTCACCCCTCCACTTT
NA,15,TRBJ2-7,TRBV4-1,NA,CASSQESRVEGEQYF,TGCGCCAGCAGCCAAGAAAGTAGGGTAGAGGGCGAGCAGTACTTC
NA,14,TRBJ1-2,TRBV7-9,NA,CASSFTGLNYGYTF,TGTGCCAGCAGCTTTACTGGACTTAACTATGGCTACACCTTC
NA,14,TRBJ1-1,TRBV19,few,CASSHRVLNTEAFF,TGTGCCAGTAGTCACAGGGTCTTGAACACTGAAGCTTTCTTT
NA,15,TRBJ2-1,TRBV19,NA,CASRPDRSPYNEQFF,TGTGCCAGTAGACCAGACAGGTCTCCCTACAATGAGCAGTTCTTC
TRBD1,16,TRBJ1-6,TRBV30,NA,CAWSVGGTGRNSPLHF,TGTGCCTGGAGTGTAGGAGGGACAGGCCGGAATTCACCCCTCCACTTT
NA,11,TRBJ1-3,TRBV20-1,NA,CSAKSGNTIYF,TGCAGTGCTAAATCTGGCAACACCATATATTTT
TRBD2,17,TRBJ2-3,TRBV7-2,NA,CASSTIAGGLEGDTQYF,TGTGCCAGCAGCACAATAGCGGGGGGGCTGGAAGGAGATACGCAGTACTTT
TRBD1,17,TRBJ2-6,TRBV19,NA,CASSYGQGAAGANVLTF,TGTGCCAGTAGTTATGGCCAGGGGGCGGCTGGGGCCAACGTCCTGACTTTC
NA,11,TRBJ2-6,TRBV10-3,few,CAIAEANVLTF,TGTGCCATCGCGGAGGCCAACGTCCTGACTTTC
TRBD1,14,TRBJ1-2,TRBV6-1,NA,CASSEGGRTEGYTF,TGTGCCAGTAGTGAAGGGGGCAGGACGGAAGGCTACACCTTC
NA,14,TRBJ2-7,TRBV6-5,NA,CASSRQLRGSEQYF,TGTGCCAGCAGTAGACAGTTAAGGGGATCCGAGCAGTACTTC
TRBD1,16,TRBJ2-3,TRBV9,NA,CASSATGTGTTDTQYF,TGTGCCAGCAGCGCTACCGGGACAGGGACGACAGATACGCAGTATTTT
NA,13,TRBJ1-1,TRBV4-3,NA,CASSPQVGTEAFF,TGCGCCAGCAGCCCTCAAGTCGGGACTGAAGCTTTCTTT
NA,17,TRBJ2-3,TRBV9,NA,CASSTTLVGGPGDTQYF,TGTGCCAGCAGCACAACCCTCGTTGGGGGCCCTGGAGATACGCAGTATTTT
NA,15,TRBJ2-5,TRBV30,few,CAWSVRDWRRETQYF,TGTGCCTGGAGTGTACGGGACTGGAGGAGAGAGACCCAGTACTTC
TRBD1,15,TRBJ1-6,TRBV5-4,NA,CASRRTGGWSSPLHF,TGTGCCAGCAGACGAACAGGGGGGTGGAGTTCACCCCTCCACTTT
NA,13,TRBJ2-7,TRBV28,NA,CASSSGSPGEQYF,TGTGCCAGCAGTTCCGGTTCACCGGGCGAGCAGTACTTC
NA,17,TRBJ2-1,TRBV11-2,NA,CASSLVRRSQPYNEQFF,TGTGCCAGCAGCTTAGTTCGACGGAGCCAGCCCTACAATGAGCAGTTCTTC
TRBD1,17,TRBJ1-2,TRBV10-3,NA,CAISEGQGIGGDYGYTF,TGTGCCATCAGTGAGGGACAGGGGATTGGAGGGGACTATGGCTACACCTTC
TRBD1,13,TRBJ2-3,TRBV5-1,NA,CASSPQGADTQYF,TGCGCCAGCAGCCCACAGGGGGCAGATACGCAGTATTTT